These 29 T cell receptor beta chains were all obtained from the same sample, sequenced in a study of cytomegalovirus exposure and HLA in healthy donors. 60 Vbeta and 13 Jbeta primers were used in PCR. Libraries were prepared by immunoSEQ multiplex PCR; TCRdb keeps only in-frame clonotypes and omits some of them. The sample gives roughly 100,000 clones, around 80% of which show up once; around 2.1% is in the top ten. Sequencing input: PBMCs. The receptors originated from a man younger than 45 in good health and CMV-seronegative.

This chain links TRBV6-1 with TRBJ1-1; perhaps TRBD1 as D (6 bases). The CDR3 is 15 residues long. Germline V CDR1 and CDR2: MNHNS, SASEGT. V was cut by 8 bases and J by 5 bases, with 21 bases left in between. CDR3 amino acids: CASLRAGGEWTEAFF. For the CDR3, the DNA is TGTGCCAGCCTGCGAGCGGGGGGCGAATGGACTGAAGCTTTCTTT.

This chain connects TRBV7-3 to TRBJ2-7; the match to TRBD1 covers 7 bases. CDR1 SGHTA and CDR2 FQGTGA come from the germline V gene. V dropped 6 bases and J dropped 2; count of bases not matched to a gene: 10. There are 15 residues in the CDR3. CDR3 sequence (DNA): TGTGCCAGCAGACTCCTGGACAGGAGACCCTACGAGCAGTACTTC. Protein: CASRLLDRRPYEQYF.

In its sample, this clone was seen a few times. V gene TRBV5-1 combines with J gene TRBJ2-7; 9 positions agree with TRBD2. Germline values: CDR1 SGHRS, CDR2 YFSETQ. The CDR3 length is 15 residues. Trimming cost V 1 base and J 3 bases; bases outside gene matches: 5. CDR3 DNA sequence: TGCGCCAGCAGCTTGCTAGCGGGACCCTTCTACGAGCAGTACTTC. This encodes CASSLLAGPFYEQYF.

The chain carries TRBV9 and TRBJ1-5, with D possibly TRBD1 on 5 matching bases. This CDR3 contains 14 residues. The germline CDR1 and CDR2 sequences are SGDLS and YYNGEE. V lost 4 bases and J 1 base, leaving 9 bases between the germline ends. In DNA form, the CDR3 reads TGTGCCAGCAGCCAGGGCCAGAGCAATCAGCCCCAGCATTTT. Residues: CASSQGQSNQPQHF.

As to this clone: Mismatch with germline at one junction end may stem from a read error. J is TRBJ2-1 and V is TRBV6-6, with TRBD1 matching 9 bases. Germline CDR1 is MNHNY and CDR2 is SVGAGI (reference sequence). The CDR3 spans 14 residues. CDR3: CASSLRDRENEQLF. The CDR3 nucleotides are TGTGCCAGCAGTCTTAGGGACAGGGAAAATGAGCAGCTCTTC.

The chain combines TRBV4-3 with TRBJ1-1; TRBD1 might be the D (6 bases). The CDR3 contains 14 residues. The germline gives CDR1 LGHNA, CDR2 YSLEER. The V gene lost 0 bases and the J gene lost 3 bases, with 8 bases spanning the gap. CDR3 loop: CASSQDWGHTEAFF. Written as DNA, the CDR3 is TGCGCCAGCAGCCAAGATTGGGGGCACACTGAAGCTTTCTTT.

Note on this clone: Different DNA sequences within this sample yield the same CDR3. J is TRBJ1-4 and V is TRBV18; D is possibly TRBD1 (5 bases). The CDR3 covers 13 residues. V shed 3 bases and J shed 6 bases, with 8 bases lying between them. Per the germline V gene, CDR1 is KGHSH and CDR2 is LQKENI. This chain's CDR3 is CASSPQGDEKLFF. CDR3 nucleotide sequence: TGTGCCAGCTCACCGCAGGGTGATGAAAAACTGTTTTTT.

The gene calls are TRBV7-9 and TRBJ2-3, with D perhaps matching TRBD2 (5 bases). The germline gives CDR1 SEHNR, CDR2 FQNEAQ (reference sequence). The V end lost 0 bases, the J end lost 3 bases, and 13 bases lay between the germline ends. The CDR3 contains 16 residues. CDR3 in amino acids: CASSLANAGSTDTQYF. The CDR3 nucleotides read TGTGCCAGCAGCTTAGCGAACGCGGGTTCTACAGATACGCAGTATTTT.

The count of this clone is one. J is TRBJ1-2 and V is TRBV7-2; 10 positions match TRBD1. The CDR3 sequence is 14 residues long. The V and J ends lost 8 bases and 4 bases, in that order; junction bases with no gene match: 7. CDR1 and CDR2 (germline): SGHTA, FQGNSA. Here the CDR3 reads CASRQGAIPYGYTF. The CDR3, as DNA: TGTGCCAGCCGACAGGGGGCAATCCCCTATGGCTACACCTTC.

This rearrangement joins TRBV27 to TRBJ1-1, with 7 positions matching TRBD1. Germline V lookup: CDR1 MNHEY, CDR2 SMNVEV (reference sequence). Losses at the gene ends were 5 bases for V and 10 bases for J; bases not matched to a gene: 16. The CDR3 is made up of 15 amino acids. The CDR3 region has the DNA TGTGCCAGCAGTAAACTCGGGACAGCCTACCCCGGAGCTTTCTTT. It encodes CASSKLGTAYPGAFF.

CDR3 DNA sequence: TGTGCCAGCAGCCGTGAGGGACAGTCCTACAATGAGCAGTTCTTC. It translates to CASSREGQSYNEQFF. The gene calls are TRBV5-5 and TRBJ2-1; 7 positions agree with TRBD1. The CDR3 runs to 15 residues. Germline V gives CDR1 SGHKS, CDR2 YYEKEE (reference sequence). J gave up 1 base and V 4 bases, and 5 bases lay outside the gene matches.

The CDR3 sequence: CASYRGIYGYTF. The CDR3 DNA reads TGTGCCAGCTACAGGGGAATCTATGGCTACACCTTC. This sequence joins TRBV6-1 and TRBJ1-2; 7 bases align to TRBD1. Losses at the gene ends were 8 bases for V and 4 bases for J; bases not matched to a gene: 4. The CDR3 is 12 amino acids. Germline CDR1 is MNHNS and CDR2 is SASEGT.

The V call is TRBV6-5, the J call TRBJ1-5; D not resolved. CDR1 MNHEY and CDR2 SVGAGI come from the germline V gene. CDR3 length equals 15 residues. V was pared by 5 bases and J by 5 bases, with 16 bases between. The CDR3 DNA sequence: TGTGCCAGCAGTACCTGGGGAGGGAAAGATCAGCCCCAGCATTTT. Protein sequence: CASSTWGGKDQPQHF.

This clone was seen only a few times. The chain combines TRBV28 with TRBJ2-1; D remains ambiguous. Germline V gene lookup returns CDR1 MDHEN and CDR2 SYDVKM. CDR3 size: 12 residues. The V gene lost 8 bases and the J gene lost 6 bases, with 11 bases spanning the gap. The CDR3 sequence: CASRLIGNEQFF. The CDR3 bases are TGTGCCAGCCGGTTAATTGGCAATGAGCAGTTCTTC.

The CDR3 DNA reads as TGTGCCAGCAGTGTCGGTACAGTCAGAACCGGGGAGCTGTTTTTT. Its translation is CASSVGTVRTGELFF. The genes are TRBV5-5 and TRBJ2-2; unclear D gene. CDR1 SGHKS and CDR2 YYEKEE come from the germline V gene (reference sequence). The CDR3 loop spans 15 amino acids. Trimming pared 5 bases from V and 5 bases from J, leaving 16 bases between.

This rearrangement joins TRBV18 to TRBJ2-1; TRBD2 matches at 8 bases. The CDR3 consists of 16 residues. V was pared by 2 bases and J by 2 bases, with 5 bases of the junction left unmatched. Germline loops: CDR1 KGHSH, CDR2 LQKENI. Here the CDR3 reads CASSPSGGPPYNEQFF. CDR3 bases: TGTGCCAGCTCACCATCGGGGGGGCCGCCCTACAATGAGCAGTTCTTC.

The V gene is TRBV7-2, the J gene TRBJ2-7, with 9 positions matching TRBD1. Per germline, CDR1 SGHTA and CDR2 FQGNSA. The V and J ends lost 5 bases and 5 bases, in that order; junction bases with no gene match: 4. This CDR3 region has 13 residues. The CDR3 region is CASSTRTGDEQYF. Written as DNA, the CDR3 is TGTGCCAGCAGCACCCGGACAGGGGACGAGCAGTACTTC.

This clone was detected once. The rearrangement uses TRBV6-5 and TRBJ1-1; 9 nucleotides agree with TRBD1. CDR1 MNHEY and CDR2 SVGAGI come from the germline V gene. V gave up 0 bases and J gave up 7 bases; unmatched junction bases: 6. The CDR3 is 15 residues long. CDR3 nucleotides: TGTGCCAGCAGTTACTCAACGGACAGGGGTAGTGAAGCTTTCTTT. Its protein product is CASSYSTDRGSEAFF.

V usage is TRBV5-1 and J usage is TRBJ2-5, with 7 positions matching TRBD1. The length of the CDR3 is 15 residues. Unmatched junction bases numbered 9, after V lost 3 bases and J lost 4 bases. CDR1 is SGHRS and CDR2 is YFSETQ in the germline V gene. CDR3 in DNA: TGCGCCAGCAGCTCGACCCTCGGGACAGCAGAGACCCAGTACTTC. The encoded protein is CASSSTLGTAETQYF.

This rearrangement joins TRBV15 to TRBJ1-2; D uncertain. V dropped 0 bases and J dropped 9 bases, with 8 bases sitting between them. The germline V gene encodes CDR1 LNHNV and CDR2 YYDKDF (reference sequence). The CDR3 is 12 amino acids. CDR3: CATSRDGGSYTF. The DNA for the CDR3 is TGTGCCACCAGCAGAGATGGAGGGAGCTACACCTTC.

This clone appeared a few times. V is TRBV5-1 and J is TRBJ2-7, with TRBD2 matching 9 bases. V dropped 5 bases and J dropped 6; count of bases not matched to a gene: 6. From germline, CDR1 is SGHRS and CDR2 YFSETQ. CDR3 length: 13 amino acids. CDR3 coding DNA: TGCGCCAGCAGGATAGCGGGAGCAGGCGAGCAGTACTTC. Protein product: CASRIAGAGEQYF.

The chain links TRBV19 to TRBJ1-5; D not resolved. The CDR3 consists of 17 residues. Germline lookup yields CDR1 LNHDA and CDR2 SQIVND (reference sequence). Trimming took 5 bases from V and 0 from J, leaving 17 bases between them. The CDR3 DNA is TGTGCCAGTAGTGAAAAGGACGGACTTCCTAGCAATCAGCCCCAGCATTTT. Its protein product is CASSEKDGLPSNQPQHF.

CDR3 residues: CASSSTYEQYF. The CDR3 nucleotides are TGTGCCAGCAGCTCCACCTACGAGCAGTACTTC. The genes are TRBV11-2 and TRBJ2-7; D is unresolved. This CDR3 has 11 amino acids. V shed 4 bases and J shed 2 bases, with 3 bases lying between them. In germline, CDR1 is SGHAT, CDR2 FQNNGV. The complete variable domain, with remaining parts taken from reference TRBV11-2 and TRBJ2-7, reads EAGVAQSPRYKIIEKRQSVAFWCNPISGHATLYWYQQILGQGPKLLIQFQNNGVVDDSQLPKDRFSAERLKGVDSTLKIQPAKLEDSAVYLCASSSTYEQYFGPGTRLTVT.

This clone was seen more than once but under ten times. V usage is TRBV7-3 and J usage is TRBJ2-7; D remains unclear. V dropped 2 bases and J dropped 0 bases, with 11 bases sitting between them. Germline CDR1 is SGHTA and CDR2 is FQGTGA. The CDR3 has 15 residues. CDR3 in amino acids: CASSLDSGSSYEQYF. CDR3 coding DNA: TGTGCCAGCAGCTTAGACTCCGGTAGCTCCTACGAGCAGTACTTC.

The chain joins TRBV7-2 to TRBJ2-5, with TRBD2 matching 9 bases. Trimming cost V 5 bases and J 5 bases; bases outside gene matches: 12. The CDR3 sequence is 16 residues long. In germline, CDR1 is SGHTA, CDR2 FQGNSA. CDR3 protein: CASSATSGSFLETQYF. In nucleotides, the CDR3 is TGTGCCAGCAGCGCGACTAGCGGATCTTTTCTGGAGACCCAGTACTTC.

This clone appeared a few times. This chain uses TRBV28 with TRBJ2-7; 9 bases align to TRBD2. Germline V gives CDR1 MDHEN, CDR2 SYDVKM. V gave up 5 bases and J gave up 4 bases; unmatched junction bases: 6. This CDR3 spans 14 amino acids. The CDR3 sequence is CASSRIAGVYEQYF. In nucleotides, the CDR3 is TGTGCCAGCAGTCGCATAGCGGGAGTGTACGAGCAGTACTTC.

The CDR3 nucleotides read TGTGCCAGCAGTGATTGGGGGGTTTCCGGGGAGCTGTTTTTT. Translating gives CASSDWGVSGELFF. The chain is built from TRBV2 and TRBJ2-2; perhaps TRBD2 as D (6 bases). Germline values: CDR1 SNHLY, CDR2 FYNNEI. V lost 3 bases, J lost 6 bases, and 11 bases lay in between. CDR3 length: 14 amino acids.

The chain couples TRBV6-1 to TRBJ1-5, with D unresolved. CDR1 is MNHNS, CDR2 SASEGT, per germline. The V end was cut by 3 bases, the J end by 3 bases, with 12 bases between. The CDR3 contains 15 residues. The CDR3 spells CASSDWWGVNQPQHF. The DNA of the CDR3 is TGTGCCAGCAGTGATTGGTGGGGAGTCAATCAGCCCCAGCATTTT.

This chain joins TRBV5-4 and TRBJ2-7, with 8 bases matching TRBD1. Germline CDR1 reads SGHNT; CDR2 reads YYREEE (reference sequence). V shed 3 bases and J 0 bases; nucleotides not matched to a gene: 2. This CDR3 region has 14 residues. The DNA of the CDR3 is TGTGCCAGCAGCTACGGGACAGGCTCCTACGAGCAGTACTTC. It yields the protein CASSYGTGSYEQYF.